This TCR beta chain is drawn from a study of T cell responses to AZD1222 COVID-19 vaccine. Study as a whole: Second doses were pooled across both intervals (about 4 or about 12 weeks). Findings of the study overall: Nearly half of unique spike-specific TCRs reportedly avoided B.1.351 and B.1.1.7 mutated regions. Donors were chiefly white British, with a greater number of females, and clonal diversity was perhaps underestimated.

To note about this clone: The antigen is not known.

Germline CDR1 is MDHEN and CDR2 is SYDVKM. V dropped 5 bases and J dropped 4 bases, with 9 bases sitting between them. This CDR3 has 13 amino acids. This table comes from immunoSEQ multiplex PCR, and its TCRdb copy is limited to in-frame clones, with some not included. The data contain about 120,000 clones, roughly 89% of them singletons. This chain links TRBV28 with TRBJ1-5; D gene unclear. The sequence came from an adult in good health. Sequences were derived from peripheral blood, sampled on day 0 of AZD1222 vaccination. For the CDR3, the DNA is TGTGCCAGCAGTCTCGGGCCTAATCAGCCCCAGCATTTT. This translates into CASSLGPNQPQHF.